This T cell receptor (beta chain) came from a study of OX40 agonist ivuxolimab in advanced cancers. Notes on the study in general: The mean number of expanded clones was higher in CD8+ T cells than in CD4+.

Patients with a history of autoimmune disease or on systemic immunosuppression were excluded. Per germline, CDR1 SGDLS and CDR2 YYNGEE. With 1 base clipped from V and 10 bases from J, the junction kept 4 bases outside the gene matches. The CDR3 is made up of 14 amino acids. Sequencing used immunoSEQ multiplex PCR; TCRdb keeps in-frame clones, though not all of them. Among about 82,000 clones listed, approximately 85% were seen once. This clone was detected only once. The antigen remains undetermined. The V call is TRBV9, the J call TRBJ2-1, with 11 bases lining up with TRBD2. The origin of this receptor is an adult with an advanced solid tumor such as melanoma, head and neck, liver or kidney cancer. This sample comprised CD4+ or CD8+ T cells sorted from blood, obtained in a trial of the OX40 agonist ivuxolimab. The CDR3 loop is CASSVLAGGQEQFF. For the CDR3, the DNA is TGTGCCAGCAGCGTACTAGCGGGAGGTCAGGAGCAGTTCTTC.